One and the same sample provided the 3 T cell receptor beta chains below, sequenced in a study of identical twins. One entry per CDR3 protein, called by TCRdb with MiXCR from the 5' RACE reads. Of 1.5 million to 2 million distinct CDR3 sequences listed, less than 35% are singletons. Input material: cord blood. The receptors shown here come from a newborn girl in good health.

This clonotype was seen a handful of times. V usage is TRBV24-1 and J usage is TRBJ2-3, with TRBD2 matching over 14 bases. The V segment lost 10 bases and the J segment 4 bases; nucleotides outside the gene matches: 3. CDR1 and CDR2 (germline): KGHDR, SFDVKD. The CDR3 has 14 amino acids. The CDR3 nucleotides are TGTGCCACGGGACTAGCGGGAGCCCCAGATACGCAGTATTTT. It codes for CATGLAGAPDTQYF.

The gene calls are TRBV28 and TRBJ2-3; the D is unclear. The ends were cut back, 5 bases at V and 0 bases at J, with 12 bases in the middle. This CDR3 is 15 amino acids long. Germline CDR1 reads MDHEN; CDR2 reads SYDVKM. CDR3 residues: CASSPFETSTDTQYF. The DNA of the CDR3 is TGTGCCAGCAGTCCCTTCGAGACAAGCACAGATACGCAGTATTTT.

Only a few counts were recorded for this clonotype. The chain has TRBV4-1 and TRBJ1-2; TRBD1 is a possible D gene (6 bases). V lost 5 bases to trimming and J lost 5 bases, with 18 bases between them. The germline CDR1 and CDR2 sequences are MGHRA and YSYEKL. The CDR3 sequence is 15 residues long. The CDR3 bases are TGCGCCAGCAGCGAAACAGGGATGGGGTTGTATGGCTACACCTTC. This encodes CASSETGMGLYGYTF.